This is a list of T cell receptor beta chains from one sample in a study of T cell repertoires in cytomegalovirus infection. TCRdb itself ran the reads through MiXCR, one entry per CDR3 protein. The top ten clones hold around an eighth of a sample with fewer than 1,000,000 distinct CDR3 sequences, 31% of them seen once. These receptors have no identified antigens. This specimen was cultured CD8+ T cells from PBMCs, taken from culture after CMV antigen stimulation. All receptors come from a human donor in good health (CMV status not recorded). Some clones in this sample may be carry-over from other donors' samples. CDR3s include the opening cysteine and the closing phenylalanine or tryptophan.

CDR3 length | V gene | CDR3 protein
16 | TRBV12-5 | CASGLPSTGLEVQAFF
15 | TRBV7-6 | CASSLEGQVQETQYF
12 | TRBV7-9 | CVTKDGNNEQFF
15 | TRBV4-1 | CASSPFPGFNQPQHF
16 | TRBV7-9 | CASSFPDFSSNEKLFF
15 | TRBV7-6 | CASSLGTLAKNIQYF
12 | TRBV12-3/TRBV12-4 | CASSLGVYGYTF
14 | TRBV6-6 | CASSPGGAKTEAFF
18 | TRBV20-1 | CSARDPTGPIANNYGYTF
15 | TRBV9 | CASSVTGSSGNTIYF
14 | TRBV7-2 | CASSLTGGPNEQFF
15 | TRBV11-1 | CASSAGTGIYNEQFF
14 | TRBV6-6 | CAGSGDSTEETQYF
16 | TRBV29-1 | CSVPASGGQRTDTQYF
18 | TRBV12-5 | CASGLDHPGQKNTGELFF
14 | TRBV19 | CASSTRGAIETQYF
11 | TRBV6-2/TRBV6-3 | CASSYVDTIYF
17 | TRBV6-1 | CASSEISGGTLYNEQFF
16 | TRBV7-9 | CASSHARRTDAYEQYF
12 | TRBV7-9 | CASSLGLSEQFF
13 | TRBV6-5 | CASSFQGETEAFF
18 | TRBV7-9 | CASSLPLRTPGDTDTQYF
14 | TRBV27 | CASSLNGGLYEQYF
15 | TRBV12-3/TRBV12-4 | CASSLRDSSPLGQFF
15 | TRBV28 | CASSKGTEGYQPQHF
15 | TRBV6-5 | CASSYPRRAKNIQYF
15 | TRBV6-5 | CASSPGGGNTGELFF
13 | TRBV10-3 | CAISEDRYNEQFF